This TCR beta chain was sequenced for a study of PD-1 and CTLA-4 blockade in melanoma. CDR3 size: 15 residues. V lost 3 bases and J 7 bases, leaving 15 bases between the germline ends. Germline assignment: CDR1 KGHSH and CDR2 LQKENI. TCRdb keeps only in-frame clones here, not all; method: immunoSEQ multiplex PCR. The sample holds some 21,000 clones, roughly 88% seen once. Source: CD8+ T cells from peripheral blood, taken before anti-PD-1 treatment. The V and J genes are TRBV18 and TRBJ1-4; no clear D gene. The TCR was taken from a human donor with melanoma. The CDR3 nucleotides are TGTGCCAGCTCACCTTCCTTAAACAAGCTTGAAAAACTGTTTTTT. It specifies CASSPSLNKLEKLFF.